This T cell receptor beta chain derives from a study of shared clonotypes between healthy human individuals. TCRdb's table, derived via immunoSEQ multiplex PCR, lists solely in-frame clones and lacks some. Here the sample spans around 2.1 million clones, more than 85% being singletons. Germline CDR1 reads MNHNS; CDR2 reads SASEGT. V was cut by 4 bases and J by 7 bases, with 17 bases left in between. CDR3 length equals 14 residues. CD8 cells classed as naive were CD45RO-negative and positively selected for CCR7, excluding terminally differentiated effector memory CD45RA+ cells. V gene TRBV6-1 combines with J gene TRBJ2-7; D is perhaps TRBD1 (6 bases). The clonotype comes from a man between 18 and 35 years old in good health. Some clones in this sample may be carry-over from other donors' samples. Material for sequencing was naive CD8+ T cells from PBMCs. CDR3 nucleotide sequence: TGTGCCAGCAGTGGTGCAGGGGCTTTGAGGGAGCAGTACTTC. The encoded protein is CASSGAGALREQYF.